This TCR beta chain came from a study of cytomegalovirus exposure and HLA in healthy donors. The study, taken as a whole, reports: Later on, an analysis found that several of the most significant clusters appeared to be linked to common viral pathogens, which included parvovirus B19. For TCR beta chains, V- and J-gene trimming was later linked to a missense DCLRE1C variant. Cytomegalovirus-associated TCR beta chains were listed, numbering some 170.

Looked up from germline, CDR1 is LNHDA and CDR2 is SQIVND (reference sequence). This CDR3 is built from 14 residues. The germline V and J ends were trimmed by 3 bases and 4 bases, with 12 bases remaining between them. Details on this clone: As yet, its antigen is unknown.

PCR used 60 Vbeta primers and 13 Jbeta primers. Clones were sequenced by immunoSEQ multiplex PCR, and TCRdb holds only the in-frame ones, with some missing. The sample includes 180,000 or so clones, over 65% of them seen just once. The sequenced sample consisted of PBMCs. This chain connects TRBV19 to TRBJ1-1, with a possible D match to TRBD1 (5 bases). The TCR comes from a man aged 18 to 29 in good health and CMV-seronegative. CDR3 protein: CASSIDGQGTEAFF. The CDR3 DNA reads as TGTGCCAGTAGTATCGATGGTCAGGGCACTGAAGCTTTCTTT.